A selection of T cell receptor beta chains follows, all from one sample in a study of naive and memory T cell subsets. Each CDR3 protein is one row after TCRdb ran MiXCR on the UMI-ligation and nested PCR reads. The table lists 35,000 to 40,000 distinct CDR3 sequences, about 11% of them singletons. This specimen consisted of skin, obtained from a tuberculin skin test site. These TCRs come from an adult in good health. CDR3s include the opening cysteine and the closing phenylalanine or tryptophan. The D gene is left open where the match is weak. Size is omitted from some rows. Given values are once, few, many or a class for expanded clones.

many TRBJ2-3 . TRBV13 CASSSRDTGTDTQYF TGTGCCAGCAGCTCCAGGGACACCGGCACAGATACGCAGTATTTT
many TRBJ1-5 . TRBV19 CASSRTTSNQPQHF TGTGCCAGTAGCCGGACAACTAGCAATCAGCCCCAGCATTTT
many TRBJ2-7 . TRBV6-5 CASRNLAGASYEQYF TGTGCCAGCAGGAACCTTGCGGGGGCTTCATACGAGCAGTACTTC
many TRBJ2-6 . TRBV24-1 CATSDFGRGGSGANVLTF TGTGCCACCAGTGATTTTGGCAGGGGAGGATCTGGGGCCAACGTCCTGACTTTC
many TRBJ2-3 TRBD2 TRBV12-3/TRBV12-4 CASSSGGAERADTQYF TGTGCCAGCAGCTCGGGGGGGGCCGAGAGGGCAGATACGCAGTATTTT
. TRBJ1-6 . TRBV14 CASSQTAGYNSPLHF TGTGCCAGCAGCCAAACTGCCGGTTATAATTCACCCCTCCACTTT
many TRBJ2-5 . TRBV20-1 CSARTGRETQYF TGCAGTGCTAGAACAGGGAGGGAGACCCAGTACTTC
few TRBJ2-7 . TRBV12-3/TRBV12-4 CASSPTPYEQYF TGTGCCAGCAGTCCGACCCCCTACGAGCAGTACTTC
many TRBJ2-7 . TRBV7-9 CASSLGQGRGDYEQYF TGTGCCAGCAGCTTAGGGCAGGGTCGGGGAGACTACGAGCAGTACTTC
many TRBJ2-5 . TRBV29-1 CSVEGEKEQEKAQYF TGCAGCGTTGAAGGAGAGAAAGAACAAGAGAAGGCCCAGTACTTC
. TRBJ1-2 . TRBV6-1 CASSEPGQTYTNYGYTF TGTGCCAGCAGTGAACCCGGACAGACCTACACTAACTATGGCTACACCTTC
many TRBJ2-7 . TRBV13 CASSLGGRYFQYF TGTGCCAGCAGCTTAGGCGGCAGATATTTTCAGTACTTC
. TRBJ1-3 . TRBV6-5 CASARDTDRNTIYF TGTGCCAGCGCGCGAGACACCGACCGAAACACCATATATTTT
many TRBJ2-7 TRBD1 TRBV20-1 CSGGTGTYEQYF TGCAGCGGGGGGACAGGGACCTACGAGCAGTACTTC
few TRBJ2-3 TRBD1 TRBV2 CASSPGTGSKDTQYF TGTGCCAGCAGTCCCGGGACAGGGAGTAAGGATACGCAGTATTTT
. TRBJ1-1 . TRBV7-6 CASSSNTGNTEAFF TGTGCCAGCAGCTCAAACACGGGGAACACTGAAGCTTTCTTT
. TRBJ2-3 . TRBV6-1 CASSGRRATGTDTQYF TGTGCCAGCAGCGGAAGGAGAGCTACTGGGACAGATACGCAGTATTTT
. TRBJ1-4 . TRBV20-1 CSAKIPHGEKLFF TGCAGTGCTAAAATTCCCCACGGTGAAAAACTGTTTTTT
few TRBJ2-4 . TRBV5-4 CASSPQGIAKNIQYF TGTGCCAGCAGCCCCCAGGGCATAGCCAAAAACATTCAGTACTTC
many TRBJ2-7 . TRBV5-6 CASSFWDRTYEQYF TGTGCCAGCAGCTTTTGGGACCGTACCTACGAGCAGTACTTC
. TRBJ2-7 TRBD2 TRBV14 CASSQQREVAEQYF TGTGCCAGCAGCCAACAGCGGGAGGTGGCCGAGCAGTACTTC
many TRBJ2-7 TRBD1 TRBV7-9 CASSQGVSSGEQYF TGTGCCAGCAGTCAGGGGGTCTCCTCCGGGGAGCAGTACTTC
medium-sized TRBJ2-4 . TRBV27 CASSSDRPGAKNIQYF TGTGCCAGCAGTTCCGACAGGCCCGGAGCCAAAAACATTCAGTACTTC
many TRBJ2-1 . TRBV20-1 CSARDQGGLTGSYNEQFF TGCAGTGCTAGAGATCAGGGGGGACTCACGGGCTCCTACAATGAGCAGTTCTTC
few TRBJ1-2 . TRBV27 CASTPLVLYGYTF TGTGCCAGCACCCCATTGGTCCTCTATGGCTACACCTTC
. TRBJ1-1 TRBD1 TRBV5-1 CASSLVTGGVNTEAFF TGCGCCAGCAGCTTGGTAACAGGGGGTGTGAACACTGAAGCTTTCTTT
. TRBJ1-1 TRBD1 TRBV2 CASSRQGARSEAFF TGTGCCAGCAGTCGACAGGGGGCGCGGTCTGAAGCTTTCTTT
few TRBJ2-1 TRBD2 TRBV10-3 CAIRPTSGRNNEQFF TGTGCCATCAGGCCAACTAGCGGGAGAAACAATGAGCAGTTCTTC
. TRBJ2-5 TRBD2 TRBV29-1 CSVALAGEVGNF TGCAGCGTTGCCCTAGCGGGGGAGGTCGGCAACTTC
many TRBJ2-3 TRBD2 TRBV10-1 CASSDGGGTTDTQYF TGCGCCAGCAGTGATGGCGGGGGGACCACAGATACGCAGTATTTT
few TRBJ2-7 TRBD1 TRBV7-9 CASSFGTGVYEQYF TGTGCCAGCAGCTTCGGGACAGGGGTCTACGAGCAGTACTTC
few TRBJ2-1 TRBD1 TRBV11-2 CASRVGQGAVAYNEQFF TGTGCCAGCAGGGTTGGACAGGGGGCGGTCGCCTACAATGAGCAGTTCTTC
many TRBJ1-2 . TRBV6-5 CASSPGTDYGYTF TGTGCCAGCAGCCCTGGGACTGACTATGGCTACACCTTC
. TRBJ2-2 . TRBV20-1 CSARTSASGTGELFF TGCAGTGCTCGGACCTCCGCTTCGGGGACCGGGGAGCTGTTTTTT
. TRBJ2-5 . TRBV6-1 CATLKESHFRETQYF TGTGCCACCCTGAAGGAATCTCATTTTCGGGAGACCCAGTACTTC
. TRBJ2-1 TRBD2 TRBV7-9 CASSSTSGRARESSSYNEQFF TGTGCCAGCAGCTCGACTAGCGGGAGGGCCAGGGAATCGAGCTCCTACAATGAGCAGTTCTTC
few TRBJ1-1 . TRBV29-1 CSVVASSKAFF TGCAGCGTCGTGGCCAGCAGTAAAGCTTTCTTT
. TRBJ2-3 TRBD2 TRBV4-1 CASSPRTSGYPDTQYF TGCGCCAGCAGCCCGCGGACTAGCGGCTACCCCGATACGCAGTATTTT
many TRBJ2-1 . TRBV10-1 CASSTGDSNNEQFF TGCGCCAGCAGTACGGGGGACTCAAACAATGAGCAGTTCTTC
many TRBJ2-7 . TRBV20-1 CSASSVGQQYF TGCAGTGCTAGTTCAGTAGGTCAGCAGTACTTC
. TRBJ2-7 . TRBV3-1 CASSRSRSGGAYEQYF TGTGCCAGCAGCCGCTCTCGGAGCGGCGGGGCATACGAGCAGTACTTC
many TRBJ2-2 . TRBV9 CASREGVWTGELFF TGTGCCAGCAGGGAGGGGGTTTGGACCGGGGAGCTGTTTTTT
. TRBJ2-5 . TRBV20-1 CSARGGSQGVSETQYF TGCAGTGCTAGAGGAGGTTCCCAGGGTGTTTCGGAGACCCAGTACTTC
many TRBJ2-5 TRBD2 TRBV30 CAWSRGTSGGETQYF TGTGCCTGGAGCCGAGGGACTAGCGGTGGGGAGACCCAGTACTTC
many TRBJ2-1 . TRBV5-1 CASSLGGSSYNEQFF TGCGCCAGCAGCTTGGGTGGTAGCTCCTACAATGAGCAGTTCTTC
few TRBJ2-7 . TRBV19 CASSIGNQNEQYF TGTGCCAGTAGTATAGGAAACCAGAACGAGCAGTACTTC
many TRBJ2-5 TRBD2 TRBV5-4 CASSLWTSFETQYF TGTGCCAGCAGCCTATGGACTAGTTTTGAGACCCAGTACTTC
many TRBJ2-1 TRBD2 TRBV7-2 CASSLGASGGREQFF TGTGCCAGCAGCTTAGGGGCTAGCGGGGGTCGAGAGCAGTTCTTC
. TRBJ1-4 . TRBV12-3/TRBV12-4 CASSPATNEKLFF TGTGCCAGCAGTCCCGCAACTAATGAAAAACTGTTTTTT
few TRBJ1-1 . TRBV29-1 CSVEVRNTEAFF TGCAGCGTTGAAGTCCGGAACACTGAAGCCTTCTTT
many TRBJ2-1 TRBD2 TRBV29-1 CSVGLAGGNEQFF TGCAGCGTCGGACTAGCGGGAGGCAATGAGCAGTTCTTC
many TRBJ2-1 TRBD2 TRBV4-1 CASGRESIYNEQFF TGCGCCAGCGGGAGGGAGAGCATCTACAATGAGCAGTTCTTC
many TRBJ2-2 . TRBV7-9 CASSRETGGELFF TGTGCCAGCAGCAGGGAGACCGGCGGGGAGCTGTTTTTT
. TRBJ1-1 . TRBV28 CASSSGQGWTEAFF TGTGCCAGCAGCTCGGGGCAGGGATGGACTGAAGCTTTCTTT
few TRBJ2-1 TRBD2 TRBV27 CASSLSPGTSASMQFF TGTGCCAGCAGTTTATCTCCCGGGACTAGCGCTTCGATGCAGTTCTTC
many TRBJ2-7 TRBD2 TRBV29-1 CSVIPTIAGVRYEQYF TGCAGCGTTATACCGACCATAGCGGGAGTCCGCTACGAGCAGTACTTC
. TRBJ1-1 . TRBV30 CAWSEFRWTEAFF TGTGCCTGGAGTGAGTTCAGATGGACCGAAGCTTTCTTT
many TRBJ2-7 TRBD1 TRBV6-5 CASSYGTGEYEQYF TGTGCCAGCAGTTATGGGACAGGGGAGTACGAGCAGTACTTC
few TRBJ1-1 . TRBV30 CAWTRDNTEAFF TGTGCCTGGACTCGGGACAACACTGAAGCTTTCTTT
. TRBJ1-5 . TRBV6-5 CASNPTGGRPQHF TGTGCCAGCAATCCGACAGGCGGGAGGCCCCAGCATTTT